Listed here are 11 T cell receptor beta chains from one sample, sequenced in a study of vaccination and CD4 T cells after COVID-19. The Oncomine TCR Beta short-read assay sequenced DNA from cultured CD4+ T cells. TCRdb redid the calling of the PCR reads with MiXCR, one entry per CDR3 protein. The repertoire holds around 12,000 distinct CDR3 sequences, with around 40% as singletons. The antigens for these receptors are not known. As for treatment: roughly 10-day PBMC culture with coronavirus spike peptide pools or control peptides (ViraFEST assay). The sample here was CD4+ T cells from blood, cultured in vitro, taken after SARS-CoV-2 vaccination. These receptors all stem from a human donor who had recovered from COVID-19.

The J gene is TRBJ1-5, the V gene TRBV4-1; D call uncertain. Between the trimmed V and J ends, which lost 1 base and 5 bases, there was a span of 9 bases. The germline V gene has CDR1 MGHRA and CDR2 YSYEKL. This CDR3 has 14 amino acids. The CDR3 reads CASSQGTADQPQHF. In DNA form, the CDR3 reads TGCGCCAGCAGCCAAGGGACGGCGGATCAGCCCCAGCATTTT.

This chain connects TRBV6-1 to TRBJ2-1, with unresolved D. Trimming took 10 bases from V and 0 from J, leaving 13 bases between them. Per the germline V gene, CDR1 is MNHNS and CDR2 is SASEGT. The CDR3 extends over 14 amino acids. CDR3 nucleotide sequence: TGTGCCACCCGGAAGGGTGACTCCTACAATGAGCAGTTCTTC. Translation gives CATRKGDSYNEQFF.

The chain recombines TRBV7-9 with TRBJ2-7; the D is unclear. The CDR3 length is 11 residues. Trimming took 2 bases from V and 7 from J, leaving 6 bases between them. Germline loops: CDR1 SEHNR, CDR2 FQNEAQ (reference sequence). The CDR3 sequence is CASSLISEQYF. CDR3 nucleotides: TGTGCCAGCAGCTTAATTTCGGAGCAGTACTTC.

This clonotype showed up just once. CDR3 nucleotide sequence: TGTGCCAGCAGCTCGACTAGCGGGAAATACAATGAGCAGTTCTTC. Translated: CASSSTSGKYNEQFF. The chain employs TRBV7-9 and TRBJ2-1; 11 nucleotides agree with TRBD2. Germline V gene lookup returns CDR1 SEHNR and CDR2 FQNEAQ (reference sequence). CDR3 length equals 15 residues. The V gene end was trimmed by 4 bases and the J gene end by 4 bases; junction bases not matched to a gene: 3.

The DNA of the CDR3 is TGTGCCATCAGTGGTCCCCTCGGGACAGACTATGAAGCTTTCTTT. Amino acids: CAISGPLGTDYEAFF. The genes are TRBV10-3 and TRBJ1-1; 7 bases fit TRBD1. The CDR3 consists of 15 residues. Losses at the gene ends were 4 bases for V and 7 bases for J; bases not matched to a gene: 12. Germline-derived CDR1 and CDR2 are ENHRY and SYGVKD.

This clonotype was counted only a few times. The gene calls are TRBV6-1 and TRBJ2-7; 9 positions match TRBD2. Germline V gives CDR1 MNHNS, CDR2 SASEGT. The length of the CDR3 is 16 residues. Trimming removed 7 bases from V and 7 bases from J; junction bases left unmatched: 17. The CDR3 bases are TGTGCCAGCACTCGCCGGGTGGCGGGAGGGCCTGAGGAGCAGTACTTC. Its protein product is CASTRRVAGGPEEQYF.

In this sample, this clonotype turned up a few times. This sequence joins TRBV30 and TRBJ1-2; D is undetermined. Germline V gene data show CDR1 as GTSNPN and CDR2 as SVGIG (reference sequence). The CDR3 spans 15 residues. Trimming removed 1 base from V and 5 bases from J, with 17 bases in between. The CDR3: CAWSGRWGNGYGYTF. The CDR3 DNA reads TGTGCCTGGAGTGGAAGATGGGGTAACGGGTATGGCTACACCTTC.

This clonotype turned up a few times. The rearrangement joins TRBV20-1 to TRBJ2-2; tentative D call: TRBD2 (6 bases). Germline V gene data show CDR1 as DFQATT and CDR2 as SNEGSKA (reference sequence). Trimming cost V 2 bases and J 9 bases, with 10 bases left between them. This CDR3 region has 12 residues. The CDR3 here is CSARMGGRELFF. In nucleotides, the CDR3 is TGCAGTGCTAGAATGGGAGGCCGGGAGCTGTTTTTT.

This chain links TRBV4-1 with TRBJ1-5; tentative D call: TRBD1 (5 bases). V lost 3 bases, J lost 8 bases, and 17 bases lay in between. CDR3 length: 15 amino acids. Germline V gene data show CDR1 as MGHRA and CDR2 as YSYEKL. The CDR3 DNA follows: TGCGCCAGCAGCCACCCTGGGACCGGCATGAAGCCCCAGCATTTT. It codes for CASSHPGTGMKPQHF.

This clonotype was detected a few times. The CDR3 DNA reads TGTGCCAGCAGCTTAGGCCCCCCTGCTGAAGCTTTCTTT. Residues: CASSLGPPAEAFF. The chain has TRBV7-8 and TRBJ1-1; D gene uncertain. In germline, CDR1 is SGHVS, CDR2 FQNEAQ. The CDR3 covers 13 residues. Trimming removed 1 base from V and 6 bases from J, with 9 bases in between.

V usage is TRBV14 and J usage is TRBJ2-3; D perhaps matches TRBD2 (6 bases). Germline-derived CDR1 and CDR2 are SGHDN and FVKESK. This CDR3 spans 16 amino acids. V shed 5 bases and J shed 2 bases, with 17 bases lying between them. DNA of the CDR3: TGTGCCAGCAGCTCCCGGGCTAGCGTGAACACAGATACGCAGTATTTT. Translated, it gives CASSSRASVNTDTQYF.